The rows below give T cell receptor beta chains drawn from one sample of a study of T cell responses to AZD1222 COVID-19 vaccine. Profiled with immunoSEQ multiplex PCR; TCRdb holds only in-frame clones, not every one. The sample carries roughly 120,000 clones, approximately 88% recorded once. The sample consisted of peripheral blood, taken on day 0 of AZD1222 vaccination. The source is an adult in good health. The CDR3 runs from the conserved cysteine through the conserved F or W. D genes are given only for firm matches. A row's size may be missing; if present it is once, few, many or a size class.

d_gene	v_gene	abundance	j_gene	CDR3aa	CDR3nt
TRBD2	TRBV5-1	once	TRBJ2-5	CASSLQRGAQETQYF	TGCGCCAGCAGCTTACAGCGGGGGGCTCAAGAGACCCAGTACTTC
TRBD2	TRBV3-1/TRBV3-2	once	TRBJ2-2	CASSQVSGGVSTGELFF	TGTGCCAGCAGCCAAGTGTCCGGGGGGGTGAGCACCGGGGAGCTGTTTTTT
-	TRBV10-3	-	TRBJ2-3	CAISEGVSSTDTQYF	TGTGCCATCAGTGAGGGTGTATCTAGCACAGATACGCAGTATTTT
-	TRBV7-2	-	TRBJ1-3	CASSLQGVVGNTIYF	TGTGCCAGCAGCTTACAGGGAGTGGTTGGAAACACCATATATTTT
TRBD1	TRBV6-5	-	TRBJ2-5	CASQTGGTGRTQYF	TGTGCCAGCCAGACAGGGGGTACCGGAAGGACCCAGTACTTC
-	TRBV6-1	-	TRBJ1-2	CASRFGGSYGYTF	TGTGCCAGCAGATTCGGAGGGAGCTATGGCTACACCTTC
TRBD1	TRBV19	few	TRBJ2-6	CASIKGQGMSGANVLTF	TGTGCCAGTATAAAGGGACAGGGGATGTCTGGGGCCAACGTCCTGACTTTC
-	TRBV3-1/TRBV3-2	once	TRBJ1-5	CASSQGGGGNQPQHF	TGTGCCAGCAGCCAAGGCGGGGGAGGCAATCAGCCCCAGCATTTT
-	TRBV28	-	TRBJ1-1	CASSSGWGENTEAFF	TGTGCCAGCAGTTCCGGATGGGGGGAGAACACTGAAGCTTTCTTT
-	TRBV2	once	TRBJ2-7	CASSERPVQYF	TGTGCCAGCAGTGAAAGGCCCGTTCAGTACTTC
-	TRBV7-2	few	TRBJ1-2	CASSLAAQSTNYGYTF	TGTGCCAGCAGCTTAGCAGCGCAGTCCACTAACTATGGCTACACCTTC
-	TRBV13	-	TRBJ2-3	CASSARGLGLSTQYF	TGTGCCAGCAGCGCCCGGGGGTTGGGTCTCAGTACGCAGTATTTT
-	TRBV27	-	TRBJ2-3	CASSLFPGLDTQYF	TGTGCCAGCAGTTTATTTCCGGGGTTGGATACGCAGTATTTT
-	TRBV7-9	-	TRBJ1-4	CASSLASTNEKLFF	TGTGCCAGCAGCTTAGCCTCAACTAATGAAAAACTGTTTTTT
TRBD1	TRBV4-2	-	TRBJ1-6	CASSPVGRGNSPLHF	TGTGCCAGCAGCCCCGTGGGCAGGGGGAATTCACCCCTCCACTTT
-	TRBV7-9	-	TRBJ2-1	CASSLVPVNEQFF	TGTGCCAGCAGCTTAGTTCCGGTTAATGAGCAGTTCTTC
-	TRBV29-1	-	TRBJ1-2	CSVEPLVGGNYGYTF	TGCAGCGTTGAACCCCTAGTGGGGGGGAACTATGGCTACACCTTC
TRBD1	TRBV18	once	TRBJ1-1	CASSPDRASEAFF	TGTGCCAGCTCACCAGACAGGGCCTCTGAAGCTTTCTTT
-	TRBV6-5	few	TRBJ1-4	CASSWDRGPNEKLFF	TGTGCCAGCAGTTGGGACCGCGGGCCTAATGAAAAACTGTTTTTT
TRBD1	TRBV15	-	TRBJ2-7	CATSRPEGRGPNEQYF	TGTGCCACCAGCAGACCAGAGGGCAGGGGGCCCAACGAGCAGTACTTC
-	TRBV6-5	once	TRBJ2-2	CASSYVGGAGELFF	TGTGCCAGCAGTTATGTAGGGGGGGCCGGGGAGCTGTTTTTT
-	TRBV5-1	-	TRBJ1-3	CASSRQGSGNTIYF	TGCGCCAGCAGCCGTCAGGGCTCTGGAAACACCATATATTTT
-	TRBV6-5	once	TRBJ1-1	CASTKRGATEAFF	TGTGCCAGCACTAAACGGGGGGCAACTGAAGCTTTCTTT
-	TRBV5-6	-	TRBJ1-1	CASSLVVGPGWENTEAFF	TGTGCCAGCAGCTTGGTGGTGGGACCAGGATGGGAAAACACTGAAGCTTTCTTT
TRBD2	TRBV4-2	-	TRBJ2-1	CASSPSGGPNEQFF	TGTGCCAGCAGCCCTAGCGGGGGCCCCAATGAGCAGTTCTTC
TRBD1	TRBV6-5	-	TRBJ1-2	CASRKTTGAGFGYTF	TGTGCCAGCAGGAAAACGACAGGGGCTGGGTTTGGCTACACCTTC
-	TRBV7-2	-	TRBJ2-3	CASADIRGSADTQYF	TGTGCCAGCGCCGATATTCGAGGGTCCGCAGATACGCAGTATTTT
TRBD1	TRBV13	-	TRBJ1-3	CASSSWDSSGNTIYF	TGTGCCAGCAGCTCCTGGGACAGCTCTGGAAACACCATATATTTT
-	TRBV27	-	TRBJ1-2	CASSSVDSPGGYTF	TGTGCCAGCAGTTCCGTCGACAGTCCTGGGGGCTACACCTTC
-	TRBV19	-	TRBJ1-5	CASSIQGSRQPQHF	TGTGCCAGTAGTATACAGGGGTCGCGACAGCCCCAGCATTTT
-	TRBV27	-	TRBJ1-1	CASTRGTGVGATEAFF	TGTGCCAGCACCAGGGGTACGGGGGTTGGGGCCACTGAAGCTTTCTTT
-	TRBV19	-	TRBJ1-3	CASTGPYLGNTIYF	TGTGCCAGTACCGGGCCTTACTTGGGAAACACCATATATTTT
-	TRBV24-1	-	TRBJ1-2	CATRPGQAYGYTF	TGTGCCACCAGACCGGGACAAGCCTATGGCTACACCTTC
-	TRBV4-1	once	TRBJ1-1	CASSHSDRNTEAFF	TGCGCCAGCAGCCACTCCGACAGGAACACTGAAGCTTTCTTT
-	TRBV6-1	-	TRBJ1-5	CASSERAGEGPGNQPQHF	TGTGCCAGCAGTGAACGAGCTGGGGAGGGGCCTGGCAATCAGCCCCAGCATTTT
TRBD2	TRBV7-2	once	TRBJ2-3	CASTPGLATDTQYF	TGTGCCAGCACCCCGGGACTAGCAACAGATACGCAGTATTTT
TRBD2	TRBV10-3	-	TRBJ2-5	CAIGASGGARETQYF	TGTGCCATCGGGGCTAGCGGGGGGGCAAGGGAGACCCAGTACTTC
-	TRBV6-5	once	TRBJ2-3	CASTGDTQYF	TGTGCCAGCACCGGGGATACGCAGTATTTT
-	TRBV23-1	-	TRBJ1-5	CASGLGEESNQPQHF	TGCGCCAGCGGGCTCGGGGAGGAAAGCAATCAGCCCCAGCATTTT
-	TRBV18	-	TRBJ2-7	CASSPLQAYEQYF	TGTGCCAGCTCACCCCTACAGGCCTACGAGCAGTACTTC
TRBD1	TRBV7-9	-	TRBJ2-5	CASSGQGMVGETQYF	TGTGCCAGCAGCGGACAGGGGATGGTGGGAGAGACCCAGTACTTC
-	TRBV21-1	once	TRBJ2-7	CASSKAGTPALEQYF	TGTGCCAGCAGCAAAGCGGGGACCCCAGCCCTCGAGCAGTACTTC
-	TRBV7-9	few	TRBJ1-6	CASSPTLGATYNSPLHF	TGTGCCAGCAGCCCTACACTGGGGGCAACCTATAATTCACCCCTCCACTTT
TRBD1	TRBV28	-	TRBJ2-1	CASGTGSTNEQFF	TGTGCCAGCGGGACAGGCTCTACCAATGAGCAGTTCTTC
-	TRBV6-5	-	TRBJ1-2	CASSSTDNYGYTF	TGTGCCAGCAGCTCCACAGATAACTATGGCTACACCTTC